Each of the 19 T cell receptor beta chains below was sequenced from the same sample in a study of blood T cell repertoires in COVID-19. TCRdb's copy holds only in-frame clones and misses some; the assay was immunoSEQ multiplex PCR. The sample has about 140,000 clones, less than 90% seen once. Material: peripheral blood. The receptor set was obtained from a human donor with COVID-19, enrolled during active disease. The donor label of this sample is uncertain.

The chain recombines TRBV13 with TRBJ1-1; D gene ambiguous. This CDR3 contains 13 residues. With 5 bases removed from V and 4 bases from J, the gap between germline ends came to 11 bases. Germline V lookup: CDR1 PRHDT, CDR2 FYEKMQ (reference sequence). The CDR3 DNA follows: TGTGCCAGCAGCCCAGGACTTGGCACTGAAGCTTTCTTT. This encodes CASSPGLGTEAFF.

V usage is TRBV7-3 and J usage is TRBJ2-3, with 8 bases lining up with TRBD2. V lost 5 bases and J lost 6; bases outside the gene matches: 7. CDR1 and CDR2 (germline): SGHTA, FQGTGA. This CDR3 spans 14 amino acids. This chain's CDR3 is CASSPGLASDTQYF. As DNA, the CDR3 is TGTGCCAGCAGCCCCGGACTAGCATCCGATACGCAGTATTTT.

V gene TRBV19 combines with J gene TRBJ2-5; 8 nucleotides align to TRBD2. CDR3 length: 15 residues. V dropped 3 bases and J dropped 5; count of bases not matched to a gene: 8. Per the germline V gene, CDR1 is LNHDA and CDR2 is SQIVND (reference sequence). CDR3: CASSIQVGRAETQYF. In DNA, the CDR3 is TGTGCCAGTAGTATTCAGGTCGGGAGGGCTGAGACCCAGTACTTC. Full variable domain (rest looked up from reference TRBV19 and TRBJ2-5): DGGITQSPKYLFRKEGQNVTLSCEQNLNHDAMYWYRQDPGQGLRLIYYSQIVNDFQKGDIAEGYSVSREKKESFPLTVTSAQKNPTAFYLCASSIQVGRAETQYFGPGTRLLVL.

The chain couples TRBV13 to TRBJ2-7; 10 bases agree with TRBD2. Trimming took 5 bases from V and 4 from J; bases not matched to a gene: 5. This CDR3 has 14 amino acids. Germline V gene lookup returns CDR1 PRHDT and CDR2 FYEKMQ (reference sequence). In DNA, the CDR3 is TGTGCCAGCAGCCCTGGACTAGCGGTTTACGAGCAGTACTTC. Protein product: CASSPGLAVYEQYF. The full variable domain, rest sourced from reference TRBV13 and TRBJ2-7, is AAGVIQSPRHLIKEKRETATLKCYPIPRHDTVYWYQQGPGQDPQFLISFYEKMQSDKGSIPDRFSAQQFSDYHSELNMSSLELGDSALYFCASSPGLAVYEQYFGPGTRLTVT.

The rearrangement links TRBV9 to TRBJ2-1; 9 nucleotides align to TRBD2. Germline CDR1 reads SGDLS; CDR2 reads YYNGEE. CDR3 size: 14 residues. The V segment lost 2 bases and the J segment 8 bases; nucleotides outside the gene matches: 5. For the CDR3, the DNA is TGTGCCAGCAGCGTTGCTAGCGGGGATTATGAGCAGTTCTTC. Its translation: CASSVASGDYEQFF.

This sequence joins TRBV6-5 and TRBJ1-1; perhaps TRBD1 as D (6 bases). This CDR3 has 12 amino acids. Trimming cost V 5 bases and J 3 bases, with 7 bases left between them. Looked up from germline, CDR1 is MNHEY and CDR2 is SVGAGI. The CDR3 DNA is TGTGCCAGCAGTCGGACAGACACTGAAGCTTTCTTT. It is translated as CASSRTDTEAFF.

The chain combines TRBV7-6 with TRBJ2-7; 9 positions agree with TRBD1. Losses at the gene ends were 4 bases for V and 2 bases for J; bases not matched to a gene: 6. CDR1 and CDR2 (germline): SGHVS, FNYEAQ. This CDR3 region has 15 residues. The CDR3 region is CASSSRTGDPYEQYF. DNA for the CDR3: TGTGCCAGCAGCTCGAGGACAGGGGACCCCTACGAGCAGTACTTC.

This rearrangement joins TRBV6-5 to TRBJ2-3; TRBD2 might be the D (6 bases). With 4 bases removed from V and 3 bases from J, the gap between germline ends came to 14 bases. CDR1 is MNHEY and CDR2 is SVGAGI in the germline V gene. The CDR3 consists of 15 residues. In nucleotides, the CDR3 is TGTGCCAGCAGTTCGGAGGGCTGGGGGACAGATACGCAGTATTTT. It codes for CASSSEGWGTDTQYF.

J is TRBJ1-3 and V is TRBV7-9; 7 bases match TRBD1. After removal of 4 bases from V and 8 bases from J, the junction contained 11 bases not matched to a gene. The CDR3 length is 15 residues. CDR1 is SEHNR, CDR2 FQNEAQ, per germline (reference sequence). CDR3 bases: TGTGCCAGCAGCTCGACCGGGACAGATGTAGACACCATATATTTT. Its protein is CASSSTGTDVDTIYF.

With regard to this clone: Other DNA sequences from this sample encode an identical CDR3 as well. CDR3: CASSLDRSSYNSPLHF. CDR3 DNA: TGCGCCAGCAGCCTCGACAGAAGCTCCTATAATTCACCCCTCCACTTT. The gene calls are TRBV5-1 and TRBJ1-6; TRBD1 might be the D (5 bases). Deletions cut 4 bases from V and 0 bases from J, with 11 bases between. This CDR3 comprises 16 residues. Per germline, CDR1 SGHRS and CDR2 YFSETQ.

This rearrangement joins TRBV27 to TRBJ1-2, with D possibly matching TRBD1 (5 bases). Per the germline V gene, CDR1 is MNHEY and CDR2 is SMNVEV (reference sequence). The length of the CDR3 is 15 residues. Between the trimmed V and J ends, which lost 6 bases and 0 bases, there was a span of 14 bases. The CDR3 region has the DNA TGTGCCAGCAGCAGAAACAGGCGATCTAACTATGGCTACACCTTC. Translated: CASSRNRRSNYGYTF.

The sample holds one count of this clone. The V gene is TRBV5-1, the J gene TRBJ2-7; 8 bases line up with TRBD2. Trimming removed 2 bases from V and 0 bases from J; junction bases left unmatched: 1. The CDR3 spans 14 residues. Per germline, CDR1 SGHRS and CDR2 YFSETQ. The CDR3 nucleotides read TGCGCCAGCAGCTTCGGGACTAGCTCCTACGAGCAGTACTTC. Translated, it gives CASSFGTSSYEQYF.

The chain has TRBV4-2 and TRBJ2-2, with 16 positions matching TRBD2. Trimming took 6 bases from V and 7 from J; bases not matched to a gene: 11. Germline assignment: CDR1 LGHNA and CDR2 YNFKEQ. The CDR3 contains 18 residues. The chain's CDR3 is CASRQTGLAGGRVGELFF. For the CDR3, the DNA is TGTGCCAGCAGGCAAACGGGACTAGCGGGGGGGCGAGTCGGGGAGCTGTTTTTT.

The rearrangement links TRBV6-6 to TRBJ1-2; TRBD1 agrees at 8 bases. CDR1 MNHNY and CDR2 SVGAGI come from the germline V gene (reference sequence). J lost 4 bases, V lost 5 bases, and 6 bases had no gene match. There are 14 residues in the CDR3. CDR3 loop: CASSLSQGAYGYTF. The CDR3 DNA reads TGTGCCAGCAGTCTCAGTCAGGGGGCCTATGGCTACACCTTC.

The V gene is TRBV9, the J gene TRBJ2-2, with a weak D call TRBD2 (5 bases). Germline V gives CDR1 SGDLS, CDR2 YYNGEE. Trimming stripped 1 base from V and 3 bases from J, with 10 bases between. The CDR3 extends over 15 amino acids. CDR3 loop: CASSVRGLDTGELFF. The CDR3 DNA reads as TGTGCCAGCAGCGTAAGAGGGTTGGACACCGGGGAGCTGTTTTTT.

This chain connects TRBV18 to TRBJ1-2; D possibly corresponds to TRBD1 (6 bases). Germline lookup yields CDR1 KGHSH and CDR2 LQKENI. The CDR3 totals 13 residues. Trimming pared 6 bases from V and 2 bases from J, leaving 10 bases between. The CDR3 bases are TGTGCCAGCTCCCCCGACAGGAACTATGGCTACACCTTC. Protein: CASSPDRNYGYTF. The whole variable domain, filled in from reference TRBV18 and TRBJ1-2, reads NAGVMQNPRHLVRRRGQEARLRCSPMKGHSHVYWYRQLPEEGLKFMVYLQKENIIDESGMPKERFSAEFPKEGPSILRIQQVVRGDSAAYFCASSPDRNYGYTFGSGTRLTVV.

The chain employs TRBV10-3 and TRBJ1-6; TRBD1 matches 10 bases. The V gene end was trimmed by 2 bases and the J gene end by 10 bases; junction bases not matched to a gene: 5. Germline assignment: CDR1 ENHRY and CDR2 SYGVKD. The CDR3 loop spans 15 amino acids. The CDR3 region is CAISEGGQGNSPLHF. The CDR3 DNA is TGTGCCATCAGTGAGGGGGGACAGGGGAACTCACCCCTCCACTTT.

This chain connects TRBV5-1 to TRBJ2-1; TRBD2 agrees at 11 bases. Germline V gives CDR1 SGHRS, CDR2 YFSETQ. With V trimmed by 6 bases and J by 8 bases, 7 bases remained unmatched. This CDR3 spans 14 amino acids. The CDR3 region is CASTPTSGEYEQFF. The CDR3 DNA reads TGCGCCAGCACCCCGACTAGCGGGGAGTATGAGCAGTTCTTC. The full variable domain, completed using reference TRBV5-1 and TRBJ2-1, is KAGVTQTPRYLIKTRGQQVTLSCSPISGHRSVSWYQQTPGQGLQFLFEYFSETQRNKGNFPGRFSGRQFSNSRSEMNVSTLELGDSALYLCASTPTSGEYEQFFGPGTRLTVL.

Here the CDR3 DNA reads TGCGCCAGCTCATTGGAACCCGACTCCTGGTACTCCTACGAGCAGTACTTC. It is translated as CASSLEPDSWYSYEQYF. The genes are TRBV5-1 and TRBJ2-7; unclear D gene. This CDR3 contains 17 residues. Germline V CDR1 and CDR2: SGHRS, YFSETQ. V was shortened by 7 bases and J by 0 bases, with 23 bases between the two germline ends.